The 18 T cell receptor beta chains presented below share a single source sample, sequenced in a study of cytomegalovirus exposure and HLA in healthy donors. This PCR relied on a set of 60 Vbeta primers and 13 Jbeta primers. Libraries were prepared by immunoSEQ multiplex PCR; TCRdb keeps only in-frame clonotypes and omits some of them. Of about 190,000 clones listed, almost 80% are singletons. Specimen: PBMCs. Receptors originate from a woman aged 18-30 years in good health and CMV-seronegative.

This clone showed up just once. The rearrangement uses TRBV7-2 and TRBJ1-5, with 7 bases aligning to TRBD1. This CDR3 contains 15 residues. Unmatched junction bases numbered 7, after V lost 3 bases and J lost 5 bases. Germline V gene data show CDR1 as SGHTA and CDR2 as FQGNSA. Here the CDR3 reads CASSLGRGRYQPQHF. The CDR3 region has the DNA TGTGCCAGCAGCTTGGGCAGGGGGAGGTATCAGCCCCAGCATTTT.

This clone was detected only once. V usage is TRBV6-6 and J usage is TRBJ2-7, with TRBD1 matching over 8 bases. CDR3 length: 11 amino acids. Germline CDR1 is MNHNY and CDR2 is SVGAGI (reference sequence). The junction had 5 bases not matched to a gene; V was cut back by 11 bases and J by 5 bases. The CDR3: CAGSGGHEQYF. For the CDR3, the DNA is TGTGCCGGGTCAGGGGGCCACGAGCAGTACTTC.

This clone was counted a few times. J is TRBJ2-1 and V is TRBV9; 10 positions agree with TRBD2. Germline trimming cut 8 bases from V and 9 bases from J; bases unmatched to any gene: 14. CDR3 length: 15 residues. CDR1 SGDLS and CDR2 YYNGEE come from the germline V gene. For the CDR3, the DNA is TGTGCCAGTGCAGCGGGGGGGCTGGGCAATGGTGAGCAGTTCTTC. This translates into CASAAGGLGNGEQFF.

This chain joins TRBV7-2 and TRBJ2-7, with 14 bases identical to TRBD2. CDR3 size: 15 residues. CDR1 and CDR2 from the germline V gene are SGHTA and FQGNSA. Trimming took 5 bases from V and 7 from J; bases not matched to a gene: 7. CDR3 DNA sequence: TGTGCCAGCAGCCCGGGACTAGCGGGAGCAGGAGAGCAGTACTTC. Its translation is CASSPGLAGAGEQYF.

The V gene is TRBV4-1, the J gene TRBJ1-1; TRBD1 is a possible D gene (5 bases). Trimming left V 1 base short and J 1 base short, with 19 bases between. Germline V gene sequence: CDR1 MGHRA, CDR2 YSYEKL. The CDR3 loop spans 18 amino acids. The CDR3 bases are TGCGCCAGCAGCCAAGCAGGGTATAGTCTAACCCGGAACACTGAAGCTTTCTTT. Protein sequence: CASSQAGYSLTRNTEAFF.

This chain joins TRBV5-1 and TRBJ2-1, with D perhaps TRBD2 (6 bases). The CDR3 length is 17 residues. Per germline, CDR1 SGHRS and CDR2 YFSETQ. V dropped 4 bases and J dropped 0 bases, with 17 bases sitting between them. The CDR3 nucleotides read TGCGCCAGCAGCCAATATAGCGGAGGGGTCTCCTACAATGAGCAGTTCTTC. Protein: CASSQYSGGVSYNEQFF.

This chain joins TRBV9 and TRBJ1-2; D not certain. The CDR3 length is 16 residues. The germline gives CDR1 SGDLS, CDR2 YYNGEE. With 0 bases removed from V and 2 bases from J, the gap between germline ends came to 14 bases. CDR3 nucleotides: TGTGCCAGCAGCGTAGGGGGAGGAGGATTAAACTATGGCTACACCTTC. Its protein is CASSVGGGGLNYGYTF.

The V call is TRBV9, the J call TRBJ1-6, with TRBD1 identical over 7 bases. The CDR3 sequence is 15 residues long. The junction had 4 bases not matched to a gene; V was cut back by 2 bases and J by 5 bases. In germline, CDR1 is SGDLS, CDR2 YYNGEE. The CDR3 DNA sequence: TGTGCCAGCAGCGTGGGACAGTCGCATAATTCACCCCTCCACTTT. It encodes CASSVGQSHNSPLHF.

The chain has TRBV19 and TRBJ2-7; D might be TRBD1 (6 bases). This CDR3 contains 16 residues. CDR1 is LNHDA and CDR2 is SQIVND in the germline V gene (reference sequence). Trimming took off 0 bases at V and 6 bases at J, with 18 bases between the two ends. CDR3 loop: CASSIEATGNAVEQYF. Here the CDR3 DNA reads TGTGCCAGTAGTATAGAAGCTACAGGGAATGCGGTCGAGCAGTACTTC.

The genes are TRBV7-9 and TRBJ1-1; no firm D call. Germline assignment: CDR1 SEHNR and CDR2 FQNEAQ (reference sequence). The ends were cut back, 1 base at V and 1 base at J, with 7 bases in the middle. The CDR3 sequence is 14 residues long. The CDR3 DNA sequence: TGTGCCAGCAGCTTAGGCCAGGCGAACACTGAAGCTTTCTTT. This translates into CASSLGQANTEAFF.

The chain uses TRBV29-1 and TRBJ2-3; 10 nucleotides align to TRBD2. J was trimmed by 5 bases and V by 5 bases; bases with no gene match: 10. Germline-derived CDR1 and CDR2 are SQVTM and ANQGSEA. The CDR3 totals 15 residues. Written as DNA, the CDR3 is TGCAGCGTTCAACTAGCGGGATACGGGGGAGATACGCAGTATTTT. Translating it yields CSVQLAGYGGDTQYF.

About this clone: Other nucleotide sequences from this sample produce the same CDR3. The chain joins TRBV10-1 to TRBJ2-2; D may be TRBD2 (5 bases). Trimming removed 2 bases from V and 5 bases from J, with 9 bases in between. This CDR3 is 14 amino acids long. Germline lookup yields CDR1 WNHNN and CDR2 SYGVQD (reference sequence). CDR3 bases: TGCGCCAGCAGTGAGAGCGGAGAGACCGGGGAGCTGTTTTTT. It yields the protein CASSESGETGELFF.

A note on this clone: At one boundary the junction diverges from the germline segment, which might be a read error. The genes are TRBV7-9 and TRBJ2-2; weak D call: TRBD1 (6 bases). The CDR3 has 14 amino acids. Germline CDR1 and CDR2: SEHNR and FQNEAQ (reference sequence). The CDR3 DNA follows: TGTTCCAGCAGCACCAACAGGGACACCGGGGAGCTGTTTTTT. This encodes CSSSTNRDTGELFF. Drawing the rest from reference TRBV7-9 and TRBJ2-2, the complete variable domain is DTGVSQNPRHKITKRGQNVTFRCDPISEHNRLYWYRQTLGQGPEFLTYFQNEAQLEKSRLLSDRFSAERPKGSFSTLEIQRTEQGDSAMYLCSSSTNRDTGELFFGEGSRLTVL.

The genes are TRBV9 and TRBJ2-7; 9 bases line up with TRBD1. The CDR3 loop spans 17 amino acids. After removal of 0 bases from V and 3 bases from J, the junction contained 10 bases not matched to a gene. CDR1 is SGDLS, CDR2 YYNGEE, per germline. The CDR3 reads CASSVAGGGTGNYEQYF. The CDR3 DNA follows: TGTGCCAGCAGCGTAGCTGGGGGGGGGACAGGGAACTACGAGCAGTACTTC. Variable domain in full (rest from reference TRBV9 and TRBJ2-7): DSGVTQTPKHLITATGQRVTLRCSPRSGDLSVYWYQQSLDQGLQFLIQYYNGEERAKGNILERFSAQQFPDLHSELNLSSLELGDSALYFCASSVAGGGTGNYEQYFGPGTRLTVT.

The genes are TRBV6-1 and TRBJ2-7; a weak D match, TRBD2 (5 bases). Germline CDR1 is MNHNS and CDR2 is SASEGT. The CDR3 totals 15 residues. With 1 base removed from V and 2 bases from J, the gap between germline ends came to 12 bases. The CDR3 region is CASSEGSGPAYEQYF. The CDR3 nucleotides read TGTGCCAGCAGTGAAGGAAGCGGACCTGCCTACGAGCAGTACTTC.

This chain uses TRBV11-1 with TRBJ2-5; D remains unclear. Germline-derived CDR1 and CDR2 are SGHAT and FQDESV (reference sequence). The V end lost 5 bases, the J end lost 5 bases, and 12 bases lay between the germline ends. This CDR3 is 13 amino acids long. CDR3 loop: CASSPPPSETQYF. The CDR3 DNA is TGTGCCAGCAGCCCCCCCCCATCCGAGACCCAGTACTTC.

The V and J genes are TRBV6-5 and TRBJ1-5, with 7 nucleotides matching TRBD1. The germline V gene has CDR1 MNHEY and CDR2 SVGAGI. CDR3 length: 14 amino acids. V was clipped by 6 bases and J by 2 bases; unmatched bases: 4. For the CDR3, the DNA is TGTGCCAGCAGCTACGACAGGGGCAATCAGCCCCAGCATTTT. It encodes CASSYDRGNQPQHF.

This chain links TRBV7-3 with TRBJ2-5; TRBD2 aligns across 11 bases. Per germline, CDR1 SGHTA and CDR2 FQGTGA. The trim removed 4 bases at V and 5 bases at J, leaving 9 bases unmatched. The CDR3 runs to 16 residues. The CDR3 DNA follows: TGTGCCAGCAGCTCTTTAGCGGGAGGGCCTCGGGAGACCCAGTACTTC. Its translation is CASSSLAGGPRETQYF.